The 21 T cell receptor beta chains reported below all come from one sample, sequenced in a study of regulatory T cells (dated by TCRdb to the late 2010s). The library was produced with the immunoSEQ multiplex PCR assay. The multiplex PCR used 52 forward TRBV primers and 13 reverse TRBJ primers, with assay-based and computational corrections for amplification bias. Imported from immuneACCESS, the table was reduced by TCRdb to in-frame sequences with V and J called. These copies leave out some clones; in studies compared against another copy, an unresolved V gene accounts for under half, and the cause of the remainder is not known. Recorded for this sample are just over 20,000 clones; 80% to 95% of them occurred a single time. The ten largest account for 3.5% of the sample. Material: CD8+ T cells sorted from blood. The receptors originated from a child younger than 10 with CD3G deficiency.

The chain uses TRBV28 and TRBJ1-5; 9 nucleotides match TRBD1. The CDR3 has 15 amino acids. Trimming cost V 2 bases and J 2 bases; bases outside gene matches: 1. CDR1 and CDR2 (germline): MDHEN, SYDVKM. The CDR3, as DNA: TGTGCCAGCAGTTTAAGGACAGGGGGCAATCAGCCCCAGCATTTT. It encodes CASSLRTGGNQPQHF.

This clone was counted once. V usage is TRBV7-9 and J usage is TRBJ2-3; D is uncertain. V shed 4 bases and J shed 6 bases, with 17 bases lying between them. CDR1 SEHNR and CDR2 FQNEAQ come from the germline V gene (reference sequence). The CDR3 consists of 15 residues. The CDR3 protein is CASSSRLDARDTQYF. Written as DNA, the CDR3 is TGTGCCAGCAGCTCACGACTTGACGCGCGCGATACGCAGTATTTT.

The chain couples TRBV30 to TRBJ1-4; D call uncertain. Germline lookup yields CDR1 GTSNPN and CDR2 SVGIG (reference sequence). The CDR3 loop spans 14 amino acids. V was clipped by 5 bases and J by 0 bases, with 10 bases between them. As DNA, the CDR3 is TGTGCCTGGTCCCCACTAACAACTAATGAAAAACTGTTTTTT. This translates into CAWSPLTTNEKLFF.

The table lists this clone with a count of one. This chain uses TRBV28 with TRBJ2-5; D might be TRBD1 (5 bases). Between the trimmed V and J ends, which lost 5 bases and 1 base, there was a span of 8 bases. The CDR3 extends over 13 amino acids. Germline V CDR1 and CDR2: MDHEN, SYDVKM. The CDR3 region has the DNA TGTGCCAGCAGTATGCAGGGCCAAGAGACCCAGTACTTC. This codes for CASSMQGQETQYF.

This rearrangement joins TRBV11-2 to TRBJ2-7; D call uncertain. The CDR3 has 14 residues. The V gene's germline CDR1 is SGHAT and CDR2 FQNNGV. Trimming left V 1 base short and J 2 bases short, with 9 bases between. The CDR3 bases are TGTGCCAGCAGCTTAGGCCCACCTACCTACGAGCAGTACTTC. This codes for CASSLGPPTYEQYF.

J is TRBJ2-2 and V is TRBV11-2, with TRBD1 matching 7 bases. The CDR3 is made up of 15 amino acids. The germline CDR1 and CDR2 sequences are SGHAT and FQNNGV. The V and J ends lost 1 base and 4 bases, in that order; junction bases with no gene match: 3. The CDR3 DNA follows: TGTGCCAGCAGCTTAGGTGCAGGGGGCACCGGGGAGCTGTTTTTT. This codes for CASSLGAGGTGELFF.

The chain uses TRBV11-3 and TRBJ2-1; 7 bases fit TRBD1. The trim removed 3 bases at V and 6 bases at J, leaving 5 bases unmatched. Germline V gene data show CDR1 as SGHNT and CDR2 as YENEEA. This CDR3 comprises 14 residues. The CDR3: CASSFTGAGNEQFF. The CDR3 DNA follows: TGTGCCAGCAGCTTTACAGGGGCTGGCAATGAGCAGTTCTTC.

This rearrangement joins TRBV14 to TRBJ2-2, with a weak D call TRBD2 (6 bases). The germline V gene encodes CDR1 SGHDN and CDR2 FVKESK. The CDR3 has 16 amino acids. The V and J ends lost 0 bases and 5 bases respectively, with 13 bases between them. The CDR3, as DNA: TGTGCCAGCAGCCAAGATGGGCGGGGTGGAACCGGGGAGCTGTTTTTT. Protein product: CASSQDGRGGTGELFF.

The V call is TRBV28, the J call TRBJ1-6, with a tentative D call TRBD1 (6 bases). Germline lookup yields CDR1 MDHEN and CDR2 SYDVKM. V was cut by 10 bases and J by 8 bases, with 12 bases left in between. The CDR3 has 12 residues. The CDR3 reads CATRDIYSPLHF. CDR3 DNA: TGTGCCACCCGGGACATCTATTCACCCCTCCACTTT. Together with reference TRBV28 and TRBJ1-6, the CDR3 gives the full variable domain: DVKVTQSSRYLVKRTGEKVFLECVQDMDHENMFWYRQDPGLGLRLIYFSYDVKMKEKGDIPEGYSVSREKKERFSLILESASTNQTSMYLCATRDIYSPLHFGNGTRLTVT.

V gene TRBV28 combines with J gene TRBJ2-3, with D perhaps TRBD1 (6 bases). This CDR3 is built from 14 residues. V lost 3 bases and J lost 4, with 11 bases in between. Germline CDR1 is MDHEN and CDR2 is SYDVKM. The CDR3 loop is CASSFQGRADTQYF. CDR3 in DNA: TGTGCCAGCAGTTTCCAGGGGCGGGCAGATACGCAGTATTTT.

The chain employs TRBV19 and TRBJ2-1; TRBD2 matches 10 bases. With V trimmed by 5 bases and J by 7 bases, 5 bases remained unmatched. The length of the CDR3 is 14 residues. Germline CDR1 and CDR2: LNHDA and SQIVND (reference sequence). Written as DNA, the CDR3 is TGTGCCAGTAGTTGGGTAGCGGGAGGTAATGAGCAGTTCTTC. Protein sequence: CASSWVAGGNEQFF.

This sequence joins TRBV28 and TRBJ1-1; 9 nucleotides align to TRBD1. The CDR3 consists of 14 residues. Unmatched junction bases numbered 5, after V lost 6 bases and J lost 3 bases. The V gene's germline CDR1 is MDHEN and CDR2 SYDVKM. The CDR3 reads CASRSTGGHTEAFF. CDR3 nucleotides: TGTGCCAGCAGGTCAACAGGGGGCCACACTGAAGCTTTCTTT.

J is TRBJ2-3 and V is TRBV7-9, with D perhaps TRBD2 (5 bases). Looked up from germline, CDR1 is SEHNR and CDR2 is FQNEAQ (reference sequence). The CDR3 spans 14 residues. V was shortened by 5 bases and J by 2 bases, with 11 bases between the two germline ends. The CDR3 DNA reads as TGTGCCAGCAGCCATCAGGACTCCACAGATACGCAGTATTTT. Amino acid sequence: CASSHQDSTDTQYF.

J is TRBJ2-7 and V is TRBV7-2; D not resolved. V lost 2 bases and J lost 4, with 9 bases in between. Germline V gene sequence: CDR1 SGHTA, CDR2 FQGNSA. The CDR3 is 13 amino acids. The CDR3 coding sequence is TGTGCCAGCAGCTTATTCCACCTATACGAGCAGTACTTC. Translating gives CASSLFHLYEQYF.

J is TRBJ2-1 and V is TRBV19, with D uncertain. The V gene's germline CDR1 is LNHDA and CDR2 SQIVND (reference sequence). The CDR3 has 15 amino acids. Trimming removed 1 base from V and 8 bases from J, with 15 bases in between. This chain's CDR3 is CASSIGARPSDEQFF. CDR3 in DNA: TGTGCCAGTAGTATAGGAGCCCGGCCGTCCGATGAGCAGTTCTTC. The whole variable domain, remainder taken from reference TRBV19 and TRBJ2-1, is DGGITQSPKYLFRKEGQNVTLSCEQNLNHDAMYWYRQDPGQGLRLIYYSQIVNDFQKGDIAEGYSVSREKKESFPLTVTSAQKNPTAFYLCASSIGARPSDEQFFGPGTRLTVL.

The CDR3 bases are TGTGCCAGCAGCTCCTCGACAGGGAGGTTGAACACTGAAGCTTTCTTT. Its protein is CASSSSTGRLNTEAFF. This chain uses TRBV11-2 with TRBJ1-1, with 7 positions matching TRBD1. The CDR3 totals 16 residues. Germline trimming cut 4 bases from V and 0 bases from J; bases unmatched to any gene: 8. CDR1 and CDR2 from the germline V gene are SGHAT and FQNNGV.

The gene calls are TRBV7-9 and TRBJ2-5; D ambiguous. Germline assignment: CDR1 SEHNR and CDR2 FQNEAQ (reference sequence). The CDR3 runs to 14 residues. Trimming removed 2 bases at V and 3 bases at J, with 10 bases between. The CDR3 sequence: CASSLPDTKETQYF. Here the CDR3 DNA reads TGTGCCAGCAGCTTACCCGATACGAAAGAGACCCAGTACTTC.

The J gene is TRBJ2-1, the V gene TRBV7-8, with no clear D. V was clipped by 0 bases and J by 0 bases, with 6 bases between them. This CDR3 is 15 amino acids long. The germline V gene has CDR1 SGHVS and CDR2 FQNEAQ. CDR3 sequence: CASSLAWTSYNEQFF. The CDR3 nucleotides read TGTGCCAGCAGCTTAGCGTGGACCTCCTACAATGAGCAGTTCTTC.

The chain joins TRBV6-1 to TRBJ2-7; D possibly uses TRBD1 or TRBD2 (5 bases each). CDR1 MNHNS and CDR2 SASEGT come from the germline V gene. This CDR3 region has 13 residues. V was cut by 4 bases and J by 6 bases, with 13 bases left in between. CDR3 nucleotides: TGTGCCAGCAGTGTGTCGGGACCTATCGAGCAGTACTTC. This codes for CASSVSGPIEQYF.

The chain carries TRBV28 and TRBJ1-5, with unresolved D. The V end was cut by 5 bases, the J end by 1 base, with 15 bases between. The germline V gene encodes CDR1 MDHEN and CDR2 SYDVKM. This CDR3 comprises 16 residues. The CDR3 region is CASSQKPGVSNQPQHF. The CDR3 DNA is TGTGCCAGCAGTCAAAAGCCCGGGGTGAGCAATCAGCCCCAGCATTTT.

This clone was counted only a few times. V gene TRBV11-2 combines with J gene TRBJ2-7; 7 nucleotides match TRBD1. CDR3 size: 14 residues. The V and J ends lost 1 base and 4 bases, in that order; junction bases with no gene match: 4. Germline V gives CDR1 SGHAT, CDR2 FQNNGV. CDR3 in DNA: TGTGCCAGCAGCTTAGGCAGGGGGATATACGAGCAGTACTTC. Protein product: CASSLGRGIYEQYF.